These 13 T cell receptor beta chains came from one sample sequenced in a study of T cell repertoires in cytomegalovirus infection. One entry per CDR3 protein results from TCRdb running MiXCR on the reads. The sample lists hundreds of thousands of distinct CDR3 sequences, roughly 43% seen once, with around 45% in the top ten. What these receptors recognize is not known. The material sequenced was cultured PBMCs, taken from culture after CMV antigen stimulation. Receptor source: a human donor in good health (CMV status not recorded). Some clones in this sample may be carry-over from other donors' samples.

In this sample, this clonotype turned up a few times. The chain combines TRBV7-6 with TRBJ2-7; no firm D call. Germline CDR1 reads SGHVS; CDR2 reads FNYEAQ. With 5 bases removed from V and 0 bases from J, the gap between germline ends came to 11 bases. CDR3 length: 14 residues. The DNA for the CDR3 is TGTGCCAGCAGCACACAATCCATCTCCTACGAGCAGTACTTC. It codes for CASSTQSISYEQYF.

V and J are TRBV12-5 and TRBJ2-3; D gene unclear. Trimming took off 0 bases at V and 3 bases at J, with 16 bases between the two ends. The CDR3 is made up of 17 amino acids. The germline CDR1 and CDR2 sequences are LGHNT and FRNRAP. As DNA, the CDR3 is TGTGCTAGTGGTTTGGTATATCTAGAAACGACAACAGATACGCAGTATTTT. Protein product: CASGLVYLETTTDTQYF.

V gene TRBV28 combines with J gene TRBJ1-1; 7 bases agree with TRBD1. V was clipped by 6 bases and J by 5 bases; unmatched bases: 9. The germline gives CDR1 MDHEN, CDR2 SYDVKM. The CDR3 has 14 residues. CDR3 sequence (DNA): TGTGCCAGCAGCCACCAGGGGGGGAGGACTGAAGCTTTCTTT. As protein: CASSHQGGRTEAFF.

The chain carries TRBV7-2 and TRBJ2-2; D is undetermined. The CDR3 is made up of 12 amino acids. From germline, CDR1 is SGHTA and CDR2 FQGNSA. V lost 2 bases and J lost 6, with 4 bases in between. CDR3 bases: TGTGCCAGCAGCTTACGGTCCGGGGAGCTGTTTTTT. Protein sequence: CASSLRSGELFF.

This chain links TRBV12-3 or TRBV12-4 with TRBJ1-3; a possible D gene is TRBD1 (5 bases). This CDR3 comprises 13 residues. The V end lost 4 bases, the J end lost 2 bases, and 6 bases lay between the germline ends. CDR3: CASSWDAGNTIYF. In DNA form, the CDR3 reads TGTGCCAGCAGTTGGGACGCTGGAAACACCATATATTTT.

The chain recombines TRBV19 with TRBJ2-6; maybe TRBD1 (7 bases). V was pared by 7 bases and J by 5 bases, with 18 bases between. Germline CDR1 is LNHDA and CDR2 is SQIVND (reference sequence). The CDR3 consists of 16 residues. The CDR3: CASTTRGDGRANVLTF. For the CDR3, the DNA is TGTGCCAGTACCACCAGGGGGGACGGGAGGGCCAACGTCCTGACTTTC. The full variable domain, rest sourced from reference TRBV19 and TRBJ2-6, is DGGITQSPKYLFRKEGQNVTLSCEQNLNHDAMYWYRQDPGQGLRLIYYSQIVNDFQKGDIAEGYSVSREKKESFPLTVTSAQKNPTAFYLCASTTRGDGRANVLTFGAGSRLTVL.

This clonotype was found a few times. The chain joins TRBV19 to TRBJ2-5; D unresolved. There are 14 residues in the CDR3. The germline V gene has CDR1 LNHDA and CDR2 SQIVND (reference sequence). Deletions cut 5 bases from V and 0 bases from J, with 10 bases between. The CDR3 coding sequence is TGTGCCAGTAGTGTGACTGATAACCAAGAGACCCAGTACTTC. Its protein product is CASSVTDNQETQYF.

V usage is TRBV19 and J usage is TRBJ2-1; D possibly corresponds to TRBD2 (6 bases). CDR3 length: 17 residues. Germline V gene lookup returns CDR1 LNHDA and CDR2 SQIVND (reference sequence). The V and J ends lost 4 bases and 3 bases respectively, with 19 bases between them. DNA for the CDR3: TGTGCCAGTAGTAGAAGGGTGTCCGGGAGCCTCTACAATGAGCAGTTCTTC. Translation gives CASSRRVSGSLYNEQFF.

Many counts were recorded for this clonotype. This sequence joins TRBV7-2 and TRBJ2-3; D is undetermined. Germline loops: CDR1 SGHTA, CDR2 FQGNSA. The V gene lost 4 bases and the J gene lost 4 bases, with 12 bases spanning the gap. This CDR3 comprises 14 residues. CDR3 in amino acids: CASSSRRPPDTQYF. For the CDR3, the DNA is TGTGCCAGCAGCTCACGCCGGCCCCCAGATACGCAGTATTTT.

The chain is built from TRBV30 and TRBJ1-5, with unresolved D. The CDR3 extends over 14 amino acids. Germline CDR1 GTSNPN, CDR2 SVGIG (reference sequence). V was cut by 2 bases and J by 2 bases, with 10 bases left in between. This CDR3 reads CAWSKTAGNQPQHF. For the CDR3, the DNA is TGTGCCTGGAGTAAAACGGCAGGCAATCAGCCCCAGCATTTT.

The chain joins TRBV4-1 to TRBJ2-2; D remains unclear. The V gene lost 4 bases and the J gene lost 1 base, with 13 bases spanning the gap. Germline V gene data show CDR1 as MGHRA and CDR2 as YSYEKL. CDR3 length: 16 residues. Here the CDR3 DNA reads TGCGCCAGCAGCCTAGGTACCGACCAGAACACCGGGGAGCTGTTTTTT. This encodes CASSLGTDQNTGELFF.

DNA for the CDR3: TGCAGTGCTCCCTCGGCGGGGGCCACTAAGTCCTACAATGAGCAGTTCTTC. Protein product: CSAPSAGATKSYNEQFF. The chain combines TRBV20-1 with TRBJ2-1, with D possibly being TRBD2 (7 bases). V lost 5 bases and J lost 1, with 21 bases in between. Germline V lookup: CDR1 DFQATT, CDR2 SNEGSKA (reference sequence). The CDR3 runs 17 residues.

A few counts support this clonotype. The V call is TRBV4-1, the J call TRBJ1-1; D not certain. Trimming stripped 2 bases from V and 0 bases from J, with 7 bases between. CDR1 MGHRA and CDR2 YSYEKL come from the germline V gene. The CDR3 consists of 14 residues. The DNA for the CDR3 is TGCGCCAGCAGCCAACGATCTATGAACACTGAAGCTTTCTTT. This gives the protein CASSQRSMNTEAFF.